A selection of T cell receptor beta chains follows, all from one sample in a study of CD8 T cells in Susac syndrome. TCRdb re-analysed the immunoSEQ multiplex PCR reads in MiXCR, keeping a single row per CDR3 protein. The sample lists some 190,000 distinct CDR3 sequences; about 94% were seen once. The sample consisted of CD4+ T cells from PBMCs. The origin of the receptors is a human donor with Susac syndrome. Each CDR3 is given with its conserved first and last residue.

v_call cdr3_aa
TRBV5-1 CASSLAVGNTGELFF
TRBV30 CAWSSRVDTGELFF
TRBV5-1 CASSPTGQPAYEQYF
TRBV28 CASRGPGQIYEQYF
TRBV12-3/TRBV12-4 CASRIAGTGGTEAFF
TRBV20-1 CSARGLRGGTDTQYF
TRBV4-3 CASSQDRQGLNEQYF
TRBV5-1 CASSLATIQGGDGYTF
TRBV6-2/TRBV6-3 CASRSTGEETQYF
TRBV9 CASSVRPENSPLHF
TRBV6-1 CASSEAGTGVYEQYF
TRBV29-1 CSVSAGTGGGGELFF
TRBV7-3 CASSLSGAGEEAFF
TRBV7-3 CASSPDVNTEAFF
TRBV7-9 CASSSTGSIADTQYF
TRBV5-6 CASTFELRGYTF
TRBV25-1 CASRAENQPQHF
TRBV5-1 CASSLDRAIGEKLFF
TRBV3-1 CASSQWFGGETSEAFF
TRBV7-9 CASSSRIAKNIQYF
TRBV4-1 CASSQDLTGRDQPQHF
TRBV28 CASRSSGIAVENEQFF
TRBV9 CASSVDRTGLNYGYTF
TRBV7-2 CASSLGQPDPQFF
TRBV12-3/TRBV12-4 CASSQGQVDIGTQYF
TRBV16 CASSQSSAGNQPQHF
TRBV28 CASAGTGVYGYTF
TRBV24-1 CATSEGGVGANVLTF
TRBV20-1 CSVAGPSYNEQFF
TRBV15 CATRDRAPDTQYF
TRBV24-1 CATSDGRRETQYF
TRBV5-4 CASSLEFRPDTQYF
TRBV20-1 CSARVVPGYGYTF
TRBV2 CATHFKLKPGGLLNTGELFF
TRBV20-1 CSALGPRVETQYF
TRBV20-1 CSASWTVNEKLFF
TRBV28 CASSSSGGGQETQYF
TRBV20-1 CSARTGAHSTDTQYF
TRBV28 CASSLNGGVGTDTQYF
TRBV10-3 CAISVRPGHLNTEAFF
TRBV19 CASSIRIGRANEKLFF
TRBV19 CASSLSGASKHSPLHF
TRBV6-2/TRBV6-3 CASRTGGETQYF